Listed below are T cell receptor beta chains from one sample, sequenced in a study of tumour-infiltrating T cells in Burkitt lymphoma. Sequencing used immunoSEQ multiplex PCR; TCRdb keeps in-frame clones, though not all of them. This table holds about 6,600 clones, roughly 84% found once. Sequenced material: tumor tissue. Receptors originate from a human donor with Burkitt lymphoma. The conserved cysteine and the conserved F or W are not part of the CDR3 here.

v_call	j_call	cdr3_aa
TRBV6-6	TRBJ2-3	ASSYSSYTNTQY
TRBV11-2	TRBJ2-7	ASSYGSEDDEQY
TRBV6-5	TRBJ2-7	ASSPGRWGEQY
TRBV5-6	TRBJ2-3	ASIRTMLAGGLDTQY
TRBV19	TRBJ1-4	ASTDRGGGNEKLF
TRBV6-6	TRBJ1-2	ASMAVDYGYT
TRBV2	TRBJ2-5	ASRELETQY
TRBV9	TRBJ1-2	ASSPWTGGRYGYT
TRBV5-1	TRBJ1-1	ASSLVGENTEAF
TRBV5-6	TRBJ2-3	ASSLEADTQY
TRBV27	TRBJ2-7	ASSVTSGGEQY